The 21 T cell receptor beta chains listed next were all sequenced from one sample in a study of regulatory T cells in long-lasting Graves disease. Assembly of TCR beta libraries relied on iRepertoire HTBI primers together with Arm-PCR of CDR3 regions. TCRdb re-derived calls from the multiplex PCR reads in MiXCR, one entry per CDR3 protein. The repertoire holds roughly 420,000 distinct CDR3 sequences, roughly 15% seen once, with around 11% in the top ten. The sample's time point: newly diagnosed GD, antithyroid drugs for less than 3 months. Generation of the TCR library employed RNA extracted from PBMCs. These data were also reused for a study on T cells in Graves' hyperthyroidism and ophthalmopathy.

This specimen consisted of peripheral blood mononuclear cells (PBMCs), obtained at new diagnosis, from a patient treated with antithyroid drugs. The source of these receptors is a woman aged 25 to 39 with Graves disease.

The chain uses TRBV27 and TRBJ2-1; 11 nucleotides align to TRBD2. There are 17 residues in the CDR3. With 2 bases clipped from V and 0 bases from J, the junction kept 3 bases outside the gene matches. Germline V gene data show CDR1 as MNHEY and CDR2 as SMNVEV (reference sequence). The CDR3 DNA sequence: TGTGCCAGCAGTTTAAAGACTAGCGGGATCTCCTACAATGAGCAGTTCTTC. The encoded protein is CASSLKTSGISYNEQFF.

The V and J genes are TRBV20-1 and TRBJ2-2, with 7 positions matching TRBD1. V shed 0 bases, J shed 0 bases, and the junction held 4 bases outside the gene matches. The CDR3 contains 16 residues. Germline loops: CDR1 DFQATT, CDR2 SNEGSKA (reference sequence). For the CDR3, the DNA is TGCAGTGCTAGAGATCGAGGACAGGCGAACACCGGGGAGCTGTTTTTT. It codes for CSARDRGQANTGELFF.

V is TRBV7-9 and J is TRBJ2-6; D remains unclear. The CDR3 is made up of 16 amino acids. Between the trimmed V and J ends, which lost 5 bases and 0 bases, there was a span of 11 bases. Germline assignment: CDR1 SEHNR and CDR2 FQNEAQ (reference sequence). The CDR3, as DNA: TGTGCCAGCAGCCTACCGATCAACTCTGGGGCCAACGTCCTGACTTTC. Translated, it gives CASSLPINSGANVLTF.

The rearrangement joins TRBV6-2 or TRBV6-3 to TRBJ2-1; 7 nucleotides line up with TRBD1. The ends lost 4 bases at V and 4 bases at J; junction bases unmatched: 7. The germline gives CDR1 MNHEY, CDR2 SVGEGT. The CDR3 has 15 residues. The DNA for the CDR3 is TGTGCCAGCAGTTCACCGGGACAGAAATACAATGAGCAGTTCTTC. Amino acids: CASSSPGQKYNEQFF.

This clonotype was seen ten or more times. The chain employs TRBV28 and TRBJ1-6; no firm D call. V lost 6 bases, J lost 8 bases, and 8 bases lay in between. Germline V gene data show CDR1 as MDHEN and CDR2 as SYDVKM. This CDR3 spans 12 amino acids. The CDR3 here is CASSLADSPLHF. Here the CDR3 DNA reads TGTGCCAGCAGCTTAGCCGATTCACCCCTCCACTTT.

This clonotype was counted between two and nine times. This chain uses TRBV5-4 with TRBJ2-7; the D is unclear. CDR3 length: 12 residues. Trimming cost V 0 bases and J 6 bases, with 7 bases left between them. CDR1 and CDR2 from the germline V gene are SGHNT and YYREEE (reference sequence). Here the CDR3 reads CASSLAETEQYF. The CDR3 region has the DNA TGTGCCAGCAGCTTGGCAGAAACCGAGCAGTACTTC.

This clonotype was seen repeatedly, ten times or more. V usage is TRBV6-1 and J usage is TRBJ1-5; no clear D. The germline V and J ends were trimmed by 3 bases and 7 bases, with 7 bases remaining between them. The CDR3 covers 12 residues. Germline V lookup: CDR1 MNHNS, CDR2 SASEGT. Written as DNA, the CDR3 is TGTGCCAGCAGTGATCTAGTCCAGCCCCAGCATTTT. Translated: CASSDLVQPQHF.

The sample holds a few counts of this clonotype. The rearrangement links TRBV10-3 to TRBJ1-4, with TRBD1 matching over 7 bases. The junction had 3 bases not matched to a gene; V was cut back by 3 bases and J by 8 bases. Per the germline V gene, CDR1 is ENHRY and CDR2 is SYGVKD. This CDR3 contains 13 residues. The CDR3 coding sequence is TGTGCCATCAGTGAACCGGGACAGGAAAAACTGTTTTTT. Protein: CAISEPGQEKLFF.

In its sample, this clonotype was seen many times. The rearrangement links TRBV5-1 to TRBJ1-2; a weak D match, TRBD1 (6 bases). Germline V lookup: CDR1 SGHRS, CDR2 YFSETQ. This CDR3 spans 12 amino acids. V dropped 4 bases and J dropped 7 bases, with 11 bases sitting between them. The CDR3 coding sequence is TGCGCCAGCAGCCAAAGGGACACTGGCTACACCTTC. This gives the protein CASSQRDTGYTF.

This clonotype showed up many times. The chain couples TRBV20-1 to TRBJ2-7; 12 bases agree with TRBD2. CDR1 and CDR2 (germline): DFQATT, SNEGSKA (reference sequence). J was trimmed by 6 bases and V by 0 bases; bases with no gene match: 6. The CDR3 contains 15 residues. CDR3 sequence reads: CSARDPSGRVLEQYF. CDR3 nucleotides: TGCAGTGCTAGAGATCCTAGCGGGAGGGTTCTCGAGCAGTACTTC.

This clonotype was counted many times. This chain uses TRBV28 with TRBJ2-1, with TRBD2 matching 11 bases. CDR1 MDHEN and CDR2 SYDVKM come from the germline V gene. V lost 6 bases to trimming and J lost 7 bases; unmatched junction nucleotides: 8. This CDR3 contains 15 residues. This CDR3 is CASRTTSGSVNEQFF. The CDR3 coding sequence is TGTGCCAGCAGAACTACTAGCGGGAGTGTGAATGAGCAGTTCTTC.

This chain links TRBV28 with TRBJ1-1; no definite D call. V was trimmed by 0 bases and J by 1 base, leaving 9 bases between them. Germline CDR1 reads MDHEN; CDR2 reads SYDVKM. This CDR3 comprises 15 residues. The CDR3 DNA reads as TGTGCCAGCAGTTTATGGGAGGGTCCGAACACTGAAGCTTTCTTT. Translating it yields CASSLWEGPNTEAFF.

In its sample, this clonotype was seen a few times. CDR3 bases: TGCGCCAGCAGCCACAGGGAGGGCCTGGCAGATACGCAGTATTTT. Encoded protein: CASSHREGLADTQYF. This chain uses TRBV4-1 with TRBJ2-3, with 7 bases fitting TRBD2. V shed 3 bases and J 4 bases; nucleotides not matched to a gene: 7. The CDR3 is made up of 15 amino acids. Germline V gene data show CDR1 as MGHRA and CDR2 as YSYEKL.

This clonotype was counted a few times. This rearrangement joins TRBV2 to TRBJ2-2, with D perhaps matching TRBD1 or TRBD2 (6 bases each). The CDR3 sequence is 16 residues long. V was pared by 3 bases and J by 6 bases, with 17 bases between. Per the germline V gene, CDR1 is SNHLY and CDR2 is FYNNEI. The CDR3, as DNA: TGTGCCAGCAGTGACTCTGGGGGGCGGAAAGCCGGGGAGCTGTTTTTT. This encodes CASSDSGGRKAGELFF.

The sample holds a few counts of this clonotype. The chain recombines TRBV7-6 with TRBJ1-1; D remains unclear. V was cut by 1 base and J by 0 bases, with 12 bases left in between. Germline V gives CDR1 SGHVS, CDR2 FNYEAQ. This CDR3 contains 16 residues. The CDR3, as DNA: TGTGCCAGCAGCTTAGAAGGGCTGGGAGTGAACACTGAAGCTTTCTTT. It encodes CASSLEGLGVNTEAFF.

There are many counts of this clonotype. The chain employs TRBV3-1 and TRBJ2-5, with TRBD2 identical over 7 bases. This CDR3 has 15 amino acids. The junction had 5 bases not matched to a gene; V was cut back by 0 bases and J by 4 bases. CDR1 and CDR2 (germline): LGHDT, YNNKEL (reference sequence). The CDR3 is CASSQDPSSGETQYF. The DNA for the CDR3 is TGTGCCAGCAGCCAAGACCCCTCTAGCGGAGAGACCCAGTACTTC.

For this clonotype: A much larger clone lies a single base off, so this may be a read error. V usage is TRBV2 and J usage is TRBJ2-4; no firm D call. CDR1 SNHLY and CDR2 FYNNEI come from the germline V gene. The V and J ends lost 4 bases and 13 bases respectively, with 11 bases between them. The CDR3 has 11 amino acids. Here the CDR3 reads CASSVFDEQYF. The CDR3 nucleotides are TGTGCCAGCAGTGTTTTTGATGAGCAGTACTTC.

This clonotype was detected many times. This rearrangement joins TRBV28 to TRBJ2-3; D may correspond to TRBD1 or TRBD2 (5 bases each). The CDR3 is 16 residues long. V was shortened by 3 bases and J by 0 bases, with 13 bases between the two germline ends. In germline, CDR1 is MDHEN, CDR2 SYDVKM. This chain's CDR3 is CASSFGGEVSTDTQYF. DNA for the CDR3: TGTGCCAGCAGTTTTGGGGGTGAGGTTAGCACAGATACGCAGTATTTT.

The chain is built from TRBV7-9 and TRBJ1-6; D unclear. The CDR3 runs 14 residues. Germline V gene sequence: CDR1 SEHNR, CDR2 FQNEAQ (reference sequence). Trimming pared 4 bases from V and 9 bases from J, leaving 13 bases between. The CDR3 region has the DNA TGTGCCAGCAGCTCCGAGACGGTCCGTTCACCCCTCCACTTT. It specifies CASSSETVRSPLHF.

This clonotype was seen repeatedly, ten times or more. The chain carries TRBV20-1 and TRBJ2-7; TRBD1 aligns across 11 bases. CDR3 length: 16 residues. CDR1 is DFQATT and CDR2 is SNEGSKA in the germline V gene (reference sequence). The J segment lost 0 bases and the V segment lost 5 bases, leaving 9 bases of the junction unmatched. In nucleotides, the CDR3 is TGCAGTGCTCTAGGACAGGGGGCCGTACGCTCCTACGAGCAGTACTTC. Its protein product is CSALGQGAVRSYEQYF.

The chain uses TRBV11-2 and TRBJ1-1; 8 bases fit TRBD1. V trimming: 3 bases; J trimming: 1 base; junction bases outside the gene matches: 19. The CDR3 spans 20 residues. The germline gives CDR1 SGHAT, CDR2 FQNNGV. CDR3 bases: TGTGCCAGCAGCTTCGCCGCGAGACAGGGGCGGCATAGCAGGAACACTGAAGCTTTCTTT. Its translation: CASSFAARQGRHSRNTEAFF.